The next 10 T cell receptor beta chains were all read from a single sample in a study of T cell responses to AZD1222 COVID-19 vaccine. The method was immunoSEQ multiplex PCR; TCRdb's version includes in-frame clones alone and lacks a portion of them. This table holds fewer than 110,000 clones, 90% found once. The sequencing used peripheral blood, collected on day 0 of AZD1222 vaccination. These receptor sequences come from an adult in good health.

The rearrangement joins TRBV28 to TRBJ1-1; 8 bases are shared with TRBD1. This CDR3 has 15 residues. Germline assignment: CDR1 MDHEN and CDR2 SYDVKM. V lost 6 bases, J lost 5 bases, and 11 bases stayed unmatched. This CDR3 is CASSLRYRGRTEAFF. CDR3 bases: TGTGCCAGCAGCCTCCGGTACAGGGGGAGAACTGAAGCTTTCTTT.

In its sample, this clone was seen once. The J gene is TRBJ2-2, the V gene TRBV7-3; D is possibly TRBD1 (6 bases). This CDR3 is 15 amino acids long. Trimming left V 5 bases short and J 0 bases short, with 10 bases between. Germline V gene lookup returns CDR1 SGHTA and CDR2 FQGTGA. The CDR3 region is CASSPDRTNTGELFF. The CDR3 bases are TGTGCCAGCAGCCCTGACAGGACGAACACCGGGGAGCTGTTTTTT.

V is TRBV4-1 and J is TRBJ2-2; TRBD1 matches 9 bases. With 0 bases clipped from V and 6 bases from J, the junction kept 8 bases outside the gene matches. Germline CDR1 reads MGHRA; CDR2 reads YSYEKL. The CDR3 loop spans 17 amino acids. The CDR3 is CASSQEGTGLLPGELFF. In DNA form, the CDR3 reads TGCGCCAGCAGCCAAGAGGGGACAGGGCTCCTCCCCGGGGAGCTGTTTTTT.

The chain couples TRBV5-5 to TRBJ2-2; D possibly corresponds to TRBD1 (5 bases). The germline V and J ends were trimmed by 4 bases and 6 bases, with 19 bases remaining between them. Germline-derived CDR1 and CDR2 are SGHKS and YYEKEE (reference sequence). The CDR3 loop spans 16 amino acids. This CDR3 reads CASSPQVTEVSGELFF. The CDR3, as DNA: TGTGCCAGCAGCCCCCAGGTGACAGAGGTCTCCGGGGAGCTGTTTTTT.

The CDR3 sequence is CASRAGVYGYTF. The DNA of the CDR3 is TGTGCCAGCAGAGCTGGGGTCTATGGCTACACCTTC. The rearrangement uses TRBV25-1 and TRBJ1-2; no clear D. Trimming took 6 bases from V and 4 from J, leaving 9 bases between them. Germline assignment: CDR1 MGHDK and CDR2 SYGVNS. CDR3 size: 12 residues.

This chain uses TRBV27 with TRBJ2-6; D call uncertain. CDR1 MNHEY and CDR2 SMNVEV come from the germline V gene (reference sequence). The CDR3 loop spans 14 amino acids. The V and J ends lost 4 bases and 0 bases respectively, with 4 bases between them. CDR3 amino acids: CASSSLSGANVLTF. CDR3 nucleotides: TGTGCCAGCAGTTCCCTCTCTGGGGCCAACGTCCTGACTTTC.

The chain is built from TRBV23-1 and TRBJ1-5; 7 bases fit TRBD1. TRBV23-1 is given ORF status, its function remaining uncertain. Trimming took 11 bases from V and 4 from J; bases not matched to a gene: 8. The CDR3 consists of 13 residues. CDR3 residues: CAGAKDRNQPQHF. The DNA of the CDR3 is TGCGCCGGAGCCAAGGACAGGAATCAGCCCCAGCATTTT.

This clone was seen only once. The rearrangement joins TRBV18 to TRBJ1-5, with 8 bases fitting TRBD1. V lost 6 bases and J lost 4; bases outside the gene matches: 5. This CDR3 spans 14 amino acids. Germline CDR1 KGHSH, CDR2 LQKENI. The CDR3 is CASSPQGANQPQHF. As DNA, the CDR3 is TGTGCCAGCTCCCCTCAGGGGGCGAATCAGCCCCAGCATTTT.

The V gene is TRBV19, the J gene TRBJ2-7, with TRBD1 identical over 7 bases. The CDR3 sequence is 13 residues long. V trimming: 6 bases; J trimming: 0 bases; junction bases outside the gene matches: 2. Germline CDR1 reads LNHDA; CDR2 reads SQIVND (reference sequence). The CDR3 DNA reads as TGTGCCAGTAGGAACAGGGGCTCCTACGAGCAGTACTTC. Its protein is CASRNRGSYEQYF.

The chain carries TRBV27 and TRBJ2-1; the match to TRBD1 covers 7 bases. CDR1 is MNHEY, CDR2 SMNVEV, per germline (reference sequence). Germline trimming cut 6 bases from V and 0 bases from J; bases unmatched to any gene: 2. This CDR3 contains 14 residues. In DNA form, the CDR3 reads TGTGCCAGCAGCAGGGGGAGCTCCTACAATGAGCAGTTCTTC. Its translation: CASSRGSSYNEQFF.